This T cell receptor beta chain was profiled in a study of T-cell memory formation after mild COVID-19 (dated by TCRdb to about 2021). In terms of the full investigation: Most TCR sequence clusters were specific to one of the two donors. T-cell clones expanding and contracting after mild COVID-19 in two donors were tracked by longitudinal TCRalpha and TCRbeta repertoire sequencing. The cohort was made up of two young adult volunteers, one female and one male, who were previously healthy. What the work shows at the level of the full study, not this receptor alone: Some responding clones were detected in pre-infection memory, which suggested that pre-existing cross-reactive memory T cells had joined the SARS-CoV-2 response. Clones that contracted from day 15 to 85 showed balanced CD4/CD8 phenotypes, whereas a second wave of clones that expanded from day 15 to 37 leaned towards CD4+. Contracting CD4+ clones were located mainly in the CM and EM memory subsets, whereas CD8+ clones were found to be enriched in EMRA. The study included only a couple of mild cases, and larger cohorts that include severe cases with pre-infection samples were judged to be necessary. The second-wave clones that peaked on day 37 were not confirmed to be SARS-CoV-2 specific.

The run used an Illumina NovaSeq 6000. TCRalpha and TCRbeta cDNA libraries were constructed by 5'RACE with constant-segment primers, with sample barcodes and unique molecular identifiers being introduced. RNA was extracted from every sample with Trizol reagent. The libraries were amplified in two PCR steps, and the second step added a second sample barcode and Illumina TruSeq adapters. Libraries were sequenced on an Illumina NovaSeq with 2 x 150 bp paired-end reads. The authors' analysis ran thus. Demultiplexing of reads and collapsing into UMI-guided consensus sequences were performed with migec v1.2.7. Using mixcr v2.1.11, the UMI consensuses were aligned to TRA and TRB V and J templates and assembled into clonotypes. Expanded or contracted clonotypes were those called significant by both edgeR and NoisET, with noise models trained on biological replicates. For edgeR calls, a false discovery rate-adjusted p below 0.01 and a log2 fold-change threshold of 1 were applied. As an exploratory analysis of dynamics, max-normalized trajectories of the 1000 most abundant clonotypes were examined by PCA with hierarchical clustering. Each responding clone was given a CD4 or CD8 phenotype based on the CD4+ and CD8+ repertoires, which had been sequenced separately. TCRdb cleaned the public reads at Q25 with fastp, built clones with MiXCR and kept in-frame beta chains. Every entry covers one CDR3 protein and lists the most common genes and DNA from its rows. Here the V and J calls rest on TCRdb's processing, not on the authors' analysis. The sample table shows hundreds of thousands of distinct CDR3 sequences, and roughly 18% are seen once. The top ten hold 12% of the sample.

Comment on this clonotype: What this receptor recognizes is not known. No base quality values were provided; no much bigger clone lies one nucleotide off.

Ficoll-Paque density gradient centrifugation was used to isolate PBMCs. From cysteine to phenylalanine, the CDR3 is 15 amino acids long. Just CDR3 DNA is preserved here, 45 bases in frame from base 1. V ends up 8 bases short and J 0 bases short, with an unmatched junction base count of 6. This clonotype originated in an adult woman who had mild COVID-19 (a few samples of this study predate the infection). The sample titles of this study are shuffled in the database, so cell type and time point are left out; the donor was told from shared clones. The sequencing input was PBMCs or a T cell subset sorted from them (not recorded which). This chain is built from TRBV12-3 or TRBV12-4 and TRBJ2-5, with TRBD2 identical over 10 junction bases. Here the CDR3 is given as CASLELAGNQETQYF. The nucleotides are TGTGCCAGCCTCGAACTAGCGGGAAACCAAGAGACCCAGTACTTC.